The 25 T cell receptor beta chains given below trace back to one sample, sequenced in a study of shared clonotypes between healthy human individuals. Data came from immunoSEQ multiplex PCR; TCRdb stores just in-frame clones and leaves some out. Of about 2.4 million clones in the sample, over 85% were seen once. The sequenced sample was naive CD4+ T cells from PBMCs. Subset reported: CD45RA+ positively selected. Receptors were obtained from a man in his late teens or twenties in good health. Some clones in this sample may be carry-over from other donors' samples.

This rearrangement joins TRBV7-3 to TRBJ2-7, with TRBD1 matching 10 bases. V was pared by 2 bases and J by 6 bases, with 7 bases of the junction left unmatched. Germline CDR1 and CDR2: SGHTA and FQGTGA. The CDR3 is made up of 15 amino acids. The chain's CDR3 is CASSLSGQGLVEQYF. CDR3 coding DNA: TGTGCCAGCAGCTTATCGGGACAGGGGCTTGTCGAGCAGTACTTC.

The chain combines TRBV6-6 with TRBJ1-5; unclear D gene. The germline gives CDR1 MNHNY, CDR2 SVGAGI (reference sequence). This CDR3 is built from 13 residues. V lost 4 bases and J lost 5, with 9 bases in between. The DNA for the CDR3 is TGTGCCAGCAGTTTAAGGAGTTATCAGCCCCAGCATTTT. Translation: CASSLRSYQPQHF.

This sequence joins TRBV2 and TRBJ2-3; D ambiguous. Germline V lookup: CDR1 SNHLY, CDR2 FYNNEI. Trimming stripped 4 bases from V and 0 bases from J, with 8 bases between. There are 14 residues in the CDR3. The CDR3 sequence is CASSASQSTDTQYF. CDR3 bases: TGTGCCAGCAGTGCGAGTCAGAGCACAGATACGCAGTATTTT.

The V gene is TRBV30, the J gene TRBJ2-7; 8 bases agree with TRBD1. J gave up 9 bases and V 1 base, and 5 bases lay outside the gene matches. This CDR3 comprises 12 residues. The V gene's germline CDR1 is GTSNPN and CDR2 SVGIG (reference sequence). The CDR3 loop reads CAWSGWGTGQYF. Here the CDR3 DNA reads TGTGCCTGGAGTGGATGGGGGACAGGGCAGTACTTC.

The rearrangement joins TRBV28 to TRBJ2-3, with TRBD2 matching 14 bases. V lost 10 bases and J lost 6; bases outside the gene matches: 6. The CDR3 has 14 residues. CDR1 and CDR2 (germline): MDHEN, SYDVKM. The CDR3 bases are TGTGCCACCCGACTAGCGGGAGGGCCGGATACGCAGTATTTT. It specifies CATRLAGGPDTQYF. The full variable domain, rest sourced from reference TRBV28 and TRBJ2-3, is DVKVTQSSRYLVKRTGEKVFLECVQDMDHENMFWYRQDPGLGLRLIYFSYDVKMKEKGDIPEGYSVSREKKERFSLILESASTNQTSMYLCATRLAGGPDTQYFGPGTRLTVL.

The rearrangement uses TRBV28 and TRBJ2-7; TRBD1 might be the D (6 bases). Per the germline V gene, CDR1 is MDHEN and CDR2 is SYDVKM. The V end lost 11 bases, the J end lost 0 bases, and 11 bases lay between the germline ends. The CDR3 is 12 residues long. The CDR3 loop reads CAVTGRSYEQYF. The CDR3 DNA follows: TGTGCCGTCACAGGGCGCTCCTACGAGCAGTACTTC.

CDR3 nucleotide sequence: TGTGCCAGCAGCCCCCAGGGACAGGACTATGGCTACACCTTC. Protein: CASSPQGQDYGYTF. The gene calls are TRBV5-5 and TRBJ1-2; TRBD1 aligns across 8 bases. This CDR3 contains 14 residues. Germline V gives CDR1 SGHKS, CDR2 YYEKEE (reference sequence). J lost 3 bases, V lost 4 bases, and 5 bases had no gene match. The full variable domain, rest sourced from reference TRBV5-5 and TRBJ1-2, is DAGVTQSPTHLIKTRGQQVTLRCSPISGHKSVSWYQQVLGQGPQFIFQYYEKEERGRGNFPDRFSARQFPNYSSELNVNALLLGDSALYLCASSPQGQDYGYTFGSGTRLTVV.

The chain couples TRBV5-1 to TRBJ2-7, with 8 bases that match TRBD1. Germline values: CDR1 SGHRS, CDR2 YFSETQ. There are 15 residues in the CDR3. V lost 3 bases, J lost 5 bases, and 10 bases stayed unmatched. The CDR3 here is CASSWGANRGNEQYF. The CDR3 nucleotides are TGCGCCAGCAGCTGGGGAGCGAACAGGGGGAACGAGCAGTACTTC.

V gene TRBV4-3 combines with J gene TRBJ2-2; D call uncertain. The CDR3 loop spans 14 amino acids. CDR1 and CDR2 from the germline V gene are LGHNA and YSLEER. V was shortened by 5 bases and J by 1 base, with 8 bases between the two germline ends. DNA of the CDR3: TGCGCCAGCAGCTTACGACAGAACACCGGGGAGCTGTTTTTT. This encodes CASSLRQNTGELFF.

The gene calls are TRBV5-1 and TRBJ2-7; D is ambiguous. The CDR3 runs to 14 residues. Trimming shortened V by 4 bases and J by 2 bases, and 13 bases separated the two germline ends. CDR1 is SGHRS, CDR2 YFSETQ, per germline. CDR3 coding DNA: TGCGCCAGCAGCGCCCGGCAGTTGCCCTACGAGCAGTACTTC. This gives the protein CASSARQLPYEQYF.

This chain uses TRBV27 with TRBJ1-1; 10 bases are a match to TRBD1. CDR3 size: 15 residues. CDR1 MNHEY and CDR2 SMNVEV come from the germline V gene (reference sequence). The J segment lost 3 bases and the V segment lost 2 bases, leaving 3 bases of the junction unmatched. CDR3 sequence: CASSLGDRGDTEAFF. DNA for the CDR3: TGTGCCAGCAGTTTAGGGGACAGGGGAGACACTGAAGCTTTCTTT.

The V call is TRBV7-2, the J call TRBJ2-5, with D maybe TRBD1 (6 bases). This CDR3 is built from 15 residues. Germline CDR1 and CDR2: SGHTA and FQGNSA. V gave up 5 bases and J gave up 1 base, with 14 bases separating them. The CDR3 protein is CASSILQGFQETQYF. The CDR3 coding sequence is TGTGCCAGCAGCATATTACAGGGTTTCCAAGAGACCCAGTACTTC.

The rearrangement uses TRBV19 and TRBJ2-3; 9 positions match TRBD2. V was pared by 3 bases and J by 1 base, with 2 bases of the junction left unmatched. Looked up from germline, CDR1 is LNHDA and CDR2 is SQIVND (reference sequence). The length of the CDR3 is 15 residues. The CDR3 DNA reads TGTGCCAGTAGTATCTCTAGCGGGGGCACAGATACGCAGTATTTT. Translated, it gives CASSISSGGTDTQYF.

The V gene is TRBV25-1, the J gene TRBJ2-1; 10 bases are a match to TRBD2. The germline gives CDR1 MGHDK, CDR2 SYGVNS. The CDR3 is 15 amino acids. With 5 bases clipped from V and 3 bases from J, the junction kept 4 bases outside the gene matches. CDR3 residues: CASSSLAGFYNEQFF. CDR3 nucleotide sequence: TGTGCCAGCAGTTCACTAGCGGGATTCTACAATGAGCAGTTCTTC.

Here the CDR3 DNA reads TGTGCCAGCAGCCAGCGACTAGCGGGAGATGTCCAGTACTTC. It yields the protein CASSQRLAGDVQYF. This sequence joins TRBV7-6 and TRBJ2-5; 12 positions agree with TRBD2. The CDR3 length is 14 residues. Per germline, CDR1 SGHVS and CDR2 FNYEAQ. V lost 5 bases, J lost 10 bases, and 8 bases stayed unmatched.

This chain links TRBV29-1 with TRBJ2-1; 10 nucleotides match TRBD2. J was trimmed by 8 bases and V by 4 bases; bases with no gene match: 5. The CDR3 runs 13 residues. Germline assignment: CDR1 SQVTM and CDR2 ANQGSEA. The CDR3 sequence is CSVVLAGYDEQFF. CDR3 nucleotide sequence: TGCAGCGTTGTACTAGCGGGATATGATGAGCAGTTCTTC.

The chain links TRBV10-3 to TRBJ2-6, with D possibly being TRBD1 (5 bases). Per the germline V gene, CDR1 is ENHRY and CDR2 is SYGVKD. The V end was cut by 8 bases, the J end by 1 base, with 15 bases between. The CDR3 extends over 16 amino acids. In DNA form, the CDR3 reads TGTGCCATCCGGCAGGGAACCGCTTCTGGGGCCAACGTCCTGACTTTC. Amino acid sequence: CAIRQGTASGANVLTF.

The gene calls are TRBV18 and TRBJ2-6; D possibly uses TRBD1 or TRBD2 (6 bases each). The length of the CDR3 is 19 residues. Germline V lookup: CDR1 KGHSH, CDR2 LQKENI. Trimming cost V 2 bases and J 0 bases, with 17 bases left between them. CDR3 DNA sequence: TGTGCCAGCTCACCAGGGCCGGGGGCGTCTTTCTCTGGGGCCAACGTCCTGACTTTC. Its translation is CASSPGPGASFSGANVLTF.

The chain has TRBV5-1 and TRBJ1-1, with D uncertain. Trimming removed 0 bases from V and 3 bases from J, with 12 bases in between. CDR3 size: 15 residues. Germline V lookup: CDR1 SGHRS, CDR2 YFSETQ. Written as DNA, the CDR3 is TGCGCCAGCAGCTTGGTGGGCAGGTGGGACACTGAAGCTTTCTTT. This gives the protein CASSLVGRWDTEAFF. The entire variable domain, with the rest obtained from reference TRBV5-1 and TRBJ1-1, is as follows: KAGVTQTPRYLIKTRGQQVTLSCSPISGHRSVSWYQQTPGQGLQFLFEYFSETQRNKGNFPGRFSGRQFSNSRSEMNVSTLELGDSALYLCASSLVGRWDTEAFFGQGTRLTVV.

This chain connects TRBV28 to TRBJ2-7; D not resolved. The CDR3 is made up of 12 amino acids. Between the trimmed V and J ends, which lost 5 bases and 3 bases, there was a span of 8 bases. Germline V gene sequence: CDR1 MDHEN, CDR2 SYDVKM. CDR3 in DNA: TGTGCCAGCAGTCCAAGGGACTACGAGCAGTACTTC. This sequence encodes CASSPRDYEQYF.

CDR3 residues: CSVEGTSVGNTIYF. CDR3 bases: TGCAGCGTTGAAGGCACGAGTGTTGGAAACACCATATATTTT. The chain has TRBV29-1 and TRBJ1-3; D not resolved. Germline values: CDR1 SQVTM, CDR2 ANQGSEA. CDR3 size: 14 residues. Between the trimmed V and J ends, which lost 1 base and 3 bases, there was a span of 10 bases.

This rearrangement joins TRBV4-1 to TRBJ1-1; maybe TRBD1 (6 bases). Trimming pared 2 bases from V and 2 bases from J, leaving 15 bases between. CDR3 length: 16 residues. Germline CDR1 MGHRA, CDR2 YSYEKL. CDR3 amino acids: CASSQQNRVLNTEAFF. The CDR3 coding sequence is TGCGCCAGCAGCCAACAGAACAGGGTTCTTAACACTGAAGCTTTCTTT.

This chain links TRBV7-9 with TRBJ1-3, with a weak D call TRBD1 (6 bases). CDR3 size: 15 residues. With 4 bases removed from V and 0 bases from J, the gap between germline ends came to 10 bases. Germline V gene data show CDR1 as SEHNR and CDR2 as FQNEAQ (reference sequence). The CDR3 DNA is TGTGCCAGCAGCTCGAGGGGGACCTCTGGAAACACCATATATTTT. Translation: CASSSRGTSGNTIYF.

Comments on this clone: This CDR3 fails to terminate in the conserved phenylalanine or tryptophan, so it likely reflects a read error. No DNA is shown, since the ends of the CDR3 on it are uncertain; the CDR3 is the one TCRdb lists. J is TRBJ2-3 and V is TRBV10-2; TRBD1 is the table's D call, not checked against the DNA. Inclusive of both ends, the CDR3 amounts to 8 amino acids. The germline V gene encodes CDR1 WSHSY and CDR2 SAAADI. The CDR3 loop is CASPDTPQ.

The chain joins TRBV7-3 to TRBJ2-3; D perhaps matches TRBD2 (6 bases). Trimming pared 6 bases from V and 6 bases from J, leaving 16 bases between. Germline V gene lookup returns CDR1 SGHTA and CDR2 FQGTGA. CDR3 length: 14 amino acids. The CDR3, as DNA: TGTGCCAGCAGTAGGACGGGAGTATCCGATACGCAGTATTTT. This translates into CASSRTGVSDTQYF. Based on the CDR3 plus reference TRBV7-3 and TRBJ2-3, the full variable domain is GAGVSQTPSNKVTEKGKYVELRCDPISGHTALYWYRQSLGQGPEFLIYFQGTGAADDSGLPNDRFFAVRPEGSVSTLKIQRTERGDSAVYLCASSRTGVSDTQYFGPGTRLTVL.